The T cell receptor beta chain under discussion was sequenced for a study of CXCR3-negative and CXCR3-positive naive CD8 T cells. Study-level points and caveats: Naive cells that were CXCR3-negative or CXCR3-positive used TRBV-TRBJ genes alike, while memory cells diverged. Hydrophobicity of TRB CDR3s was greater in CXCR3-positive naive cells than in CXCR3-negative naive cells.

Germline V lookup: CDR1 SEHNR, CDR2 FQNEAQ (reference sequence). CDR3 length: 12 residues. For this clonotype: What it binds is not known.

All TRB cDNA libraries came from 5' RACE performed with UMI labels. Each CDR3 protein gets one entry in TCRdb, which reprocessed the 5' RACE reads and gives no DNA. The sample's table shows about 140,000 distinct CDR3 sequences. This sequence originates from a human donor in good health. Some clones in this sample may be carry-over from other donors' samples. Sequenced: naive CXCR3+ CD8+ T cells from blood. The subset: CD45RO-CCR7+CD27+CD95- naive CD8+ T cells expressing CXCR3 (TNR3+). The chain couples TRBV7-9 to TRBJ2-2. CDR3 loop: CASSEGTGELFF.